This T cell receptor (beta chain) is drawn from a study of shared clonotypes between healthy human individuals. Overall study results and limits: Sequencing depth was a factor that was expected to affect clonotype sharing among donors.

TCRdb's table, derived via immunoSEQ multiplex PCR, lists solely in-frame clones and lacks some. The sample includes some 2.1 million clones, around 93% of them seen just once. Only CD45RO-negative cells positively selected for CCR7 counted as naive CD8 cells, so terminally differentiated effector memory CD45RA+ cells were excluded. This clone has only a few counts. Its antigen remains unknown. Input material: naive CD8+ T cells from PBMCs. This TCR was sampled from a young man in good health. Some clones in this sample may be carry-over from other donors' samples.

The DNA for the CDR3 is TGTGCCAGCAGTTACCTAAACACCGGGGAGCTGTTTTTT. Its translation is CASSYLNTGELFF. This rearrangement joins TRBV6-5 to TRBJ2-2; D uncertain. The CDR3 is made up of 13 amino acids. Germline V gives CDR1 MNHEY, CDR2 SVGAGI. V lost 2 bases and J lost 2, with 3 bases in between.